The rows below give T cell receptor beta chains drawn from one sample of a study of T-cell memory formation after mild COVID-19. TCRdb recomputed calls from the 5' RACE reads with MiXCR, one row per CDR3 protein. The table lists about 340,000 distinct CDR3 sequences, approximately 15% of them singletons. The sample taken for sequencing was PBMCs or a T cell subset sorted from them (not recorded which). Every receptor here comes from a man aged 18 to 29 who had mild COVID-19 (a few samples of this study predate the infection). Cell type and time point are not known. Both conserved end residues are part of each CDR3. D genes are given only for firm matches. Rows give clone size only sometimes, using once, few, many, or a class for an expanded clone.

j_gene	v_gene	d_gene	abundance	CDR3aa	CDR3nt
TRBJ2-3	TRBV28	TRBD2	NA	CASRGAGAEDTQYF	TGTGCCAGCAGGGGAGCGGGGGCGGAGGATACGCAGTATTTT
TRBJ1-5	TRBV7-9	NA	few	CASTPPFGGHF	TGTGCCAGCACTCCGCCATTCGGGGGGCATTTT
TRBJ1-2	TRBV20-1	NA	few	CSARTGYGYTF	TGCAGTGCTAGGACAGGCTATGGCTACACCTTC
TRBJ2-3	TRBV5-1	TRBD1	NA	CASSLEGQGGDTQYF	TGCGCCAGCAGCTTGGAGGGACAGGGCGGGGATACGCAGTATTTT
TRBJ2-3	TRBV4-1	TRBD2	few	CASSSPERGVTDTQYF	TGCGCCAGCAGCTCCCCAGAGCGGGGAGTTACAGATACGCAGTATTTT
TRBJ1-5	TRBV5-4	NA	NA	CASPPTGNRPQHF	TGTGCCAGCCCACCTACCGGGAATCGACCCCAGCATTTT
TRBJ1-2	TRBV28	TRBD1	NA	CASSQPLDRVVANYGYTF	TGTGCCAGCAGTCAGCCCCTAGACAGGGTAGTAGCTAACTATGGCTACACCTTC
TRBJ2-3	TRBV7-9	TRBD2	many	CASSLMVLAGTDTQYF	TGTGCCAGCAGCTTAATGGTCCTAGCGGGGACAGATACGCAGTATTTT
TRBJ1-1	TRBV5-6	NA	NA	CASSLVSSRAFF	TGTGCCAGCAGCTTGGTATCCTCGCGGGCTTTCTTT
TRBJ2-1	TRBV24-1	NA	few	CATSDSRTHNEQFF	TGTGCCACCAGTGATTCCAGAACCCACAATGAGCAGTTCTTC
TRBJ2-5	TRBV2	NA	few	CASRHRVPQETQYF	TGTGCCAGCAGGCACAGGGTTCCTCAAGAGACCCAGTACTTC
TRBJ2-7	TRBV30	NA	NA	CAWRGVRYEQYF	TGTGCATGGAGGGGGGTCCGGTACGAGCAGTACTTC
TRBJ1-2	TRBV6-1	NA	NA	CASSDRPQGYTF	TGTGCCAGCAGTGACAGGCCGCAGGGCTACACCTTC
TRBJ2-3	TRBV5-1	TRBD2	many	CASSFGTSGPDTQYF	TGCGCCAGCAGTTTCGGGACTAGCGGCCCAGATACGCAGTATTTT
TRBJ1-2	TRBV5-4	TRBD1	many	CASSLGQGSYGYTF	TGTGCCAGCAGCTTGGGACAGGGGAGCTATGGCTACACCTTC
TRBJ2-3	TRBV12-3/TRBV12-4	NA	NA	CASSFPTALGTDTQYF	TGTGCCAGCAGTTTCCCGACAGCCCTCGGAACAGATACGCAGTATTTT
TRBJ1-2	TRBV4-1	TRBD1	NA	CASSLVQGAGGYTF	TGCGCCAGCAGCCTCGTTCAGGGGGCAGGTGGCTACACCTTC
TRBJ2-5	TRBV12-5	NA	NA	CASGLLRLGLETQYF	TGTGCTAGTGGTTTGTTACGGCTGGGGTTAGAGACCCAGTACTTC
TRBJ2-5	TRBV29-1	TRBD2	few	CSTDFGGETQYF	TGCAGCACGGACTTCGGGGGGGAGACCCAGTACTTC
TRBJ2-5	TRBV4-1	NA	few	CASSPRPEVRETQYF	TGCGCCAGCAGCCCCCGACCGGAGGTCAGAGAGACCCAGTACTTC